This passage covers 22 T cell receptor beta chains from one sample sequenced in a study of blood T cell repertoires in COVID-19. TCRdb keeps only in-frame clones here, not all; method: immunoSEQ multiplex PCR. The sample holds roughly 400,000 clones, around 90% seen once. The sequencing sample was made of PBMCs or T cells enriched from blood (not recorded which). These receptors were taken from a woman between 35 and 50 years old with acute COVID-19.

The V and J genes are TRBV10-2 and TRBJ2-1; 15 bases are shared with TRBD2. The CDR3 is 15 amino acids. V shed 6 bases and J 8 bases; nucleotides not matched to a gene: 5. Germline CDR1 reads WSHSY; CDR2 reads SAAADI. The DNA for the CDR3 is TGCGCCAGCAGCCGGACTAGCGGGGGGGCTGATGAGCAGTTCTTC. It specifies CASSRTSGGADEQFF.

With respect to this clone: Distinct nucleotide sequences in the sample also encode this CDR3. The chain couples TRBV18 to TRBJ1-2, with D unresolved. Germline assignment: CDR1 KGHSH and CDR2 LQKENI. The germline V and J ends were trimmed by 3 bases and 0 bases, with 5 bases remaining between them. CDR3 length: 13 residues. This CDR3 is CASSPAANYGYTF. CDR3 DNA: TGTGCCAGCTCACCGGCCGCTAACTATGGCTACACCTTC.

The genes are TRBV19 and TRBJ2-3; TRBD2 matches at 8 bases. Germline CDR1 LNHDA, CDR2 SQIVND (reference sequence). Losses at the gene ends were 4 bases for V and 2 bases for J; bases not matched to a gene: 5. The CDR3 loop spans 15 amino acids. This CDR3 is CASSKHGGATDTQYF. The CDR3 region has the DNA TGTGCCAGTAGTAAACACGGGGGGGCCACAGATACGCAGTATTTT.

This clone was seen a handful of times. The V and J genes are TRBV13 and TRBJ1-2; D call uncertain. Trimming removed 2 bases at V and 6 bases at J, with 10 bases between. CDR3 length: 13 residues. Germline V gene data show CDR1 as PRHDT and CDR2 as FYEKMQ (reference sequence). CDR3 amino acids: CASSLRGDDGYTF. The DNA for the CDR3 is TGTGCCAGCAGCTTACGCGGGGATGATGGCTACACCTTC.

This clone has just one count. This chain joins TRBV4-1 and TRBJ2-1, with TRBD1 matching over 8 bases. CDR3 size: 15 residues. The J segment lost 9 bases and the V segment lost 2 bases, leaving 9 bases of the junction unmatched. Germline V gives CDR1 MGHRA, CDR2 YSYEKL. CDR3 nucleotides: TGCGCCAGCAGCCAATCCGGACAGGGTATGAGTGAGCAGTTCTTC. Residues: CASSQSGQGMSEQFF.

This chain links TRBV9 with TRBJ1-4; D might be TRBD1 (6 bases). The CDR3 runs 14 residues. V dropped 0 bases and J dropped 5 bases, with 8 bases sitting between them. Germline values: CDR1 SGDLS, CDR2 YYNGEE. CDR3 DNA: TGTGCCAGCAGCGTAGACGGACAGAATGAAAAACTGTTTTTT. Translating gives CASSVDGQNEKLFF.

The chain employs TRBV27 and TRBJ2-7; D unresolved. CDR1 and CDR2 from the germline V gene are MNHEY and SMNVEV (reference sequence). The CDR3 is 13 amino acids. Trimming removed 3 bases from V and 2 bases from J, with 8 bases in between. CDR3 DNA: TGTGCCAGCAGTTTTAGACAAGCCTACGAGCAGTACTTC. Amino acid sequence: CASSFRQAYEQYF.

The rearrangement uses TRBV2 and TRBJ1-5; possibly TRBD1 for D (5 bases). V lost 5 bases to trimming and J lost 4 bases, with 12 bases between them. The CDR3 has 14 amino acids. The V gene's germline CDR1 is SNHLY and CDR2 FYNNEI. The CDR3 DNA is TGTGCCAGCAGTTCCCCAGGGCGTAATCAGCCCCAGCATTTT. Amino acids: CASSSPGRNQPQHF.

The J gene is TRBJ2-5, the V gene TRBV9; tentative D call: TRBD2 (5 bases). The ends were cut back, 0 bases at V and 5 bases at J, with 14 bases in the middle. The CDR3 length is 15 residues. CDR1 SGDLS and CDR2 YYNGEE come from the germline V gene. The CDR3 protein is CASSVERGYSETQYF. Written as DNA, the CDR3 is TGTGCCAGCAGCGTAGAACGGGGTTACTCGGAGACCCAGTACTTC.

This clone has only a few counts. The chain joins TRBV29-1 to TRBJ1-5; D perhaps matches TRBD1 (5 bases). CDR1 and CDR2 (germline): SQVTM, ANQGSEA. Trimming took 7 bases from V and 7 from J, leaving 17 bases between them. The CDR3 is made up of 13 amino acids. The CDR3 coding sequence is TGCAGCGCCGCGCCCCAGGGAGGGCAGCCCCAGCATTTT. Translated, it gives CSAAPQGGQPQHF. The full variable domain, rest sourced from reference TRBV29-1 and TRBJ1-5, is SAVISQKPSRDICQRGTSLTIQCQVDSQVTMMFWYRQQPGQSLTLIATANQGSEATYESGFVIDKFPISRPNLTFSTLTVSNMSPEDSSIYLCSAAPQGGQPQHFGDGTRLSIL.

This chain connects TRBV19 to TRBJ2-7, with a tentative D call TRBD2 (6 bases). The CDR3 runs 15 residues. V lost 4 bases and J 5 bases, leaving 18 bases between the germline ends. Germline-derived CDR1 and CDR2 are LNHDA and SQIVND (reference sequence). In nucleotides, the CDR3 is TGTGCCAGTAGTACTTGGGCAGGAGGGGAAAACGAGCAGTACTTC. Amino acid sequence: CASSTWAGGENEQYF.

The chain joins TRBV6-1 to TRBJ1-2; D uncertain. The V end was cut by 2 bases, the J end by 3 bases, with 7 bases between. This CDR3 has 13 residues. Per the germline V gene, CDR1 is MNHNS and CDR2 is SASEGT. CDR3 in DNA: TGTGCCAGCAGTGAAAATGGAGACTATGGCTACACCTTC. Protein product: CASSENGDYGYTF.

The V gene is TRBV27, the J gene TRBJ1-1; D is possibly TRBD1 (5 bases). The CDR3 extends over 14 amino acids. CDR1 MNHEY and CDR2 SMNVEV come from the germline V gene (reference sequence). V was shortened by 2 bases and J by 3 bases, with 10 bases between the two germline ends. The CDR3 coding sequence is TGTGCCAGCAGTTTAAGTGGGGCCGACACTGAAGCTTTCTTT. Protein sequence: CASSLSGADTEAFF.

The V call is TRBV5-1, the J call TRBJ2-2, with D hard to call. The CDR3 sequence is 16 residues long. Germline V gene data show CDR1 as SGHRS and CDR2 as YFSETQ. The ends were cut back, 3 bases at V and 3 bases at J, with 15 bases in the middle. The CDR3 DNA is TGCGCCAGCAGCTCGCGAGGTTTTTATTACACCGGGGAGCTGTTTTTT. Its translation is CASSSRGFYYTGELFF.

In this sample, this clone turned up a few times. The chain carries TRBV6-5 and TRBJ2-7, with 8 nucleotides matching TRBD1. CDR3 size: 13 residues. Germline CDR1 reads MNHEY; CDR2 reads SVGAGI. V was pared by 6 bases and J by 5 bases, with 6 bases of the junction left unmatched. CDR3 sequence (DNA): TGTGCCAGCAGGGGGACAGGTCGCCACGAGCAGTACTTC. This codes for CASRGTGRHEQYF.

The chain couples TRBV6-1 to TRBJ1-2; no definite D call. Germline CDR1 MNHNS, CDR2 SASEGT. V lost 3 bases and J lost 0, with 11 bases in between. The CDR3 contains 15 residues. The CDR3 spells CASSEVPAANYGYTF. CDR3 nucleotide sequence: TGTGCCAGCAGTGAGGTCCCAGCGGCTAACTATGGCTACACCTTC.

This clone was observed a single time. The rearrangement uses TRBV3-1 (or the pseudogene TRBV3-2) and TRBJ2-1; D may be TRBD2 (6 bases). With 8 bases removed from V and 5 bases from J, the gap between germline ends came to 19 bases. The CDR3 length is 15 residues. CDR1 and CDR2 (germline): LGHDT, YNNKEL (reference sequence). The DNA for the CDR3 is TGTGCCAGCCGAAACCGGAGGGCTACCCACAATGAGCAGTTCTTC. It encodes CASRNRRATHNEQFF.

The rearrangement links TRBV11-2 to TRBJ2-3, with 8 positions matching TRBD2. Germline CDR1 and CDR2: SGHAT and FQNNGV. This CDR3 spans 14 amino acids. With V trimmed by 8 bases and J by 2 bases, 6 bases remained unmatched. CDR3 sequence reads: CASSGLAYTDTQYF. CDR3 bases: TGTGCCAGCTCCGGACTAGCCTACACAGATACGCAGTATTTT.

The rearrangement uses TRBV29-1 and TRBJ2-7, with 7 bases aligning to TRBD1. The germline CDR1 and CDR2 sequences are SQVTM and ANQGSEA. V gave up 6 bases and J gave up 2 bases; unmatched junction bases: 4. The CDR3 has 12 residues. In nucleotides, the CDR3 is TGCAGCGTCGGGACAGTCCCCTACGAGCAGTACTTC. This codes for CSVGTVPYEQYF.

The chain employs TRBV28 and TRBJ2-2, with a weak D call TRBD2 (5 bases). V lost 1 base and J lost 5, with 14 bases in between. Germline V gives CDR1 MDHEN, CDR2 SYDVKM. The CDR3 has 16 amino acids. The CDR3 DNA sequence: TGTGCCAGCAGTTTATTTGGACTTTTAGGAACCGGGGAGCTGTTTTTT. Translated: CASSLFGLLGTGELFF.

CDR3 protein: CASSEAEANNGYTF. For the CDR3, the DNA is TGTGCCAGCAGTGAGGCGGAAGCAAATAATGGCTACACCTTC. V gene TRBV2 combines with J gene TRBJ1-2; D gene unclear. Per germline, CDR1 SNHLY and CDR2 FYNNEI. The CDR3 has 14 amino acids. V dropped 3 bases and J dropped 6 bases, with 14 bases sitting between them.

J is TRBJ2-3 and V is TRBV7-9, with TRBD2 matching over 15 bases. Germline lookup yields CDR1 SEHNR and CDR2 FQNEAQ (reference sequence). V was clipped by 5 bases and J by 0 bases; unmatched bases: 3. This CDR3 has 17 amino acids. CDR3 protein: CASSRTSGGESTDTQYF. The CDR3 bases are TGTGCCAGCAGCCGGACTAGCGGGGGGGAAAGCACAGATACGCAGTATTTT.